A selection of T cell receptor beta chains follows, all from one sample in a study of blood T cell repertoires in COVID-19. Only in-frame clones appear in the TCRdb table, and some are missing; sequencing was by immunoSEQ multiplex PCR. The sample lists around 330,000 clones, roughly 85% seen once, with about 1.9% in the top ten. The specimen sequenced was PBMCs or T cells enriched from blood (not recorded which). Receptors originate from a woman in her 30s who had been exposed to COVID-19. Both conserved end residues are part of each CDR3. Fields, in order: clone size, D gene, V gene, J gene, CDR3 DNA, CDR3 protein. D genes are given only for firm matches. Clone sizes are given selectively: once, few, many, or a class where the clone is expanded.

-	-	TRBV28	TRBJ1-1	TGTGCCAGCAGTTTGCAGGGTCCGGCTGAAGCTTTCTTT	CASSLQGPAEAFF
-	TRBD2	TRBV10-3	TRBJ2-5	TGTGCCATCAGTGAGGCCCCCCCGACTAGCGGGAGAGCCCAAGAGACCCAGTACTTC	CAISEAPPTSGRAQETQYF
-	TRBD1	TRBV28	TRBJ1-1	TGTGCCAGTACCCGACAGGGAAGAGGTGACACTGAAGCTTTCTTT	CASTRQGRGDTEAFF
-	TRBD2	TRBV5-4	TRBJ2-5	TGTGCCAGCAGCCCTGGGACTAGCGGGGGACAAGAGACCCAGTACTTC	CASSPGTSGGQETQYF
-	TRBD2	TRBV7-6	TRBJ2-1	TGTGCCAGCAGCTTATCGAGACTAGCGGGAGGCAATGAGCAGTTCTTC	CASSLSRLAGGNEQFF
-	-	TRBV28	TRBJ1-4	TGTGCTGGGGGGAGTGCAACTAATGAAAAACTGTTTTTT	CAGGSATNEKLFF
once	-	TRBV5-1	TRBJ1-1	TGCGCCAGCAGCTCTAACACAGGGAACACTGAAGCTTTCTTT	CASSSNTGNTEAFF
-	-	TRBV5-1	TRBJ1-1	TGCGCCAGCAGCTTGGCAGGGGCCTTGGTAAGGATTAACACTGAAGCTTTCTTT	CASSLAGALVRINTEAFF
few	-	TRBV4-2	TRBJ2-6	TGTGCCAGCAGGGCGGGGCAGGTTTTATCTGGGGCCAACGTCCTGACTTTC	CASRAGQVLSGANVLTF
-	TRBD2	TRBV10-3	TRBJ2-7	TGTGCCACCCGTATAGCGGGGGGGGTCTACGAGCAGTACTTC	CATRIAGGVYEQYF
-	-	TRBV19	TRBJ1-5	TGTGCCAGTAACTCGAACAGGGCCAATCAGCCCCAGCATTTT	CASNSNRANQPQHF
-	TRBD1	TRBV2	TRBJ2-5	TGTGCCAGCAGTCGGACAGGGGGCGCGAAGACCCAGTACTTC	CASSRTGGAKTQYF
-	TRBD1	TRBV30	TRBJ2-7	TGTGCCTGGAGTGTCACATTTGGGACAGCCCACTTC	CAWSVTFGTAHF
-	-	TRBV27	TRBJ2-1	TGTGCCAGCAGTCCTATAGCGAACTACAATGAGCAGTTCTTC	CASSPIANYNEQFF
-	TRBD1	TRBV5-8	TRBJ1-3	TGTGCCAGCAGCTTGGGGACAGGGTCCGGAAACACCATATATTTT	CASSLGTGSGNTIYF
-	-	TRBV7-8	TRBJ1-1	TGTGCCAGCAGCTTATTACAGGGTCAGACTGAAGCTTTCTTT	CASSLLQGQTEAFF
-	-	TRBV10-2	TRBJ1-2	TGCGCCAGCAGTGACAGGCCTTTCTATGGCTACACCTTC	CASSDRPFYGYTF
-	TRBD1	TRBV10-3	TRBJ1-6	TGTGCCATCAGTGAGTTTGGGACAGGGGCCTCCCAGGATTCACCCCTCCACTTT	CAISEFGTGASQDSPLHF
-	TRBD1	TRBV12-3/TRBV12-4	TRBJ1-1	TGTGCCAGCAGTATAAGACAGGGATCTGAAGCTTTCTTT	CASSIRQGSEAFF
-	-	TRBV7-3	TRBJ1-6	TGTGCCAGCAGCTCCCAAGACTCCCCTCGGACACCCCTCCACTTT	CASSSQDSPRTPLHF
-	-	TRBV5-1	TRBJ1-6	TGCGCCAGCAGCTTAGGAGGGCGGACGGATTCACCCCTCCACTTT	CASSLGGRTDSPLHF
-	TRBD1	TRBV30	TRBJ1-2	TGTGCCTGGAGCCCGAACGGACAGGGACGTGGCTACACCTTC	CAWSPNGQGRGYTF
few	-	TRBV7-9	TRBJ1-2	TGTGCCAGCAGCCCCGCGGGCGCTAACTATGGCTACACCTTC	CASSPAGANYGYTF
-	TRBD2	TRBV4-1	TRBJ2-2	TGCGCCAGCAGCCACGGGACTAGCGGTACCGGGGAGCTGTTTTTT	CASSHGTSGTGELFF
-	TRBD1	TRBV6-4	TRBJ1-3	TGTGCCAGCAGTGACTCGAAAAAGGACAGGATCCCCTTCAGCTCTGGAAACACCATATATTTT	CASSDSKKDRIPFSSGNTIYF
-	-	TRBV5-6	TRBJ2-3	TGTGCCAGCAGCTTGAGATCCCCACGGGGATTAACAGATACGCAGTATTTT	CASSLRSPRGLTDTQYF
-	-	TRBV2	TRBJ2-1	TGTGCCAGCAGTACCAGAAATGAGCAGTTCTTC	CASSTRNEQFF
-	-	TRBV11-3	TRBJ2-1	TGTGCCAGCAGCTTAGATAAGGGGAATGAGCAGTTCTTC	CASSLDKGNEQFF
-	TRBD1	TRBV29-1	TRBJ1-2	TGCAGCGTTGATGGGGACAGAAGATCTAACTATGGCTACACCTTC	CSVDGDRRSNYGYTF
-	TRBD1	TRBV12-5	TRBJ2-3	TGTGCTAGTGGTTCCGGGACAGGGCCCACAGATACGCAGTATTTT	CASGSGTGPTDTQYF
-	TRBD1	TRBV2	TRBJ1-4	TGTGCCAGCAGCGACGGACAGGGAGCAACTAATGAAAAACTGTTTTTT	CASSDGQGATNEKLFF
-	-	TRBV19	TRBJ1-1	TGTGCCAGTAGTATCGCAGTGGGCGTCGTCACTGAAGCTTTCTTT	CASSIAVGVVTEAFF
-	-	TRBV5-1	TRBJ2-5	TGCGCCAGCAGCTCGGATGGGGGGAAGGAGACCCAGTACTTC	CASSSDGGKETQYF
-	TRBD1	TRBV19	TRBJ2-7	TGTGCCAGCCGGACAGGGGACGAGCAGTACTTC	CASRTGDEQYF
-	TRBD1	TRBV28	TRBJ1-2	TGTGCCAGCAGTCTCCACCCGACAGGGGGCGTTGGCTACACCTTC	CASSLHPTGGVGYTF
-	TRBD1	TRBV5-4	TRBJ1-5	TGTGCCAGCAGCTTTAAACAGGGGGCGCTTAGCAATCAGCCCCAGCATTTT	CASSFKQGALSNQPQHF
-	-	TRBV3-1/TRBV3-2	TRBJ2-5	TGTGCCAGCACCCAAATTTATAGAACGGGGGAACAAGAGACCCAGTACTTC	CASTQIYRTGEQETQYF